The 17 T cell receptor beta chains listed next were all sequenced from one sample in a study of T cell responses to AZD1222 COVID-19 vaccine. Produced via immunoSEQ multiplex PCR; TCRdb's table is partial and in-frame only. The repertoire has 85,000 to 130,000 clones, over 75% of them found once; the top ten carry around 8.7%. The sequencing used peripheral blood, collected on day 0 of AZD1222 vaccination. Receptors were obtained from an adult in good health.

The genes are TRBV28 and TRBJ2-5; no firm D call. V gave up 3 bases and J gave up 5 bases, with 10 bases separating them. The CDR3 sequence is 13 residues long. Germline V gives CDR1 MDHEN, CDR2 SYDVKM. This CDR3 is CASSFLVGETQYF. In DNA form, the CDR3 reads TGTGCCAGCAGTTTCCTCGTAGGGGAGACCCAGTACTTC. The entire variable domain, with the rest obtained from reference TRBV28 and TRBJ2-5, is as follows: DVKVTQSSRYLVKRTGEKVFLECVQDMDHENMFWYRQDPGLGLRLIYFSYDVKMKEKGDIPEGYSVSREKKERFSLILESASTNQTSMYLCASSFLVGETQYFGPGTRLLVL.

The DNA of the CDR3 is TGCGCCAGCAGCCAAGATCTGCTTAGCGGGAGTAGGGACGAGCAGTACTTC. Its translation: CASSQDLLSGSRDEQYF. V gene TRBV4-3 combines with J gene TRBJ2-7, with TRBD2 matching over 9 bases. Germline V gene sequence: CDR1 LGHNA, CDR2 YSLEER. This CDR3 has 17 residues. V lost 0 bases to trimming and J lost 5 bases; unmatched junction nucleotides: 11.

This clone showed up just a few times. The V gene is TRBV28, the J gene TRBJ2-7; 7 nucleotides align to TRBD1. The germline V gene has CDR1 MDHEN and CDR2 SYDVKM. Trimming cost V 6 bases and J 2 bases; bases outside gene matches: 7. CDR3 length: 14 amino acids. CDR3 DNA: TGTGCCAGCAGGATCGGACAGGCCCCCTACGAGCAGTACTTC. Its translation: CASRIGQAPYEQYF.

V usage is TRBV11-1 and J usage is TRBJ2-1; D remains unclear. V lost 8 bases to trimming and J lost 4 bases, with 12 bases between them. In germline, CDR1 is SGHAT, CDR2 FQDESV (reference sequence). This CDR3 contains 13 residues. Here the CDR3 DNA reads TGTGCCAGCGGACCCACGATTTACAATGAGCAGTTCTTC. Protein sequence: CASGPTIYNEQFF.

This chain connects TRBV5-1 to TRBJ1-1; 10 bases map to TRBD1. Trimming at V came to 4 bases and at J to 0 bases, leaving 6 bases not matched to a gene. This CDR3 has 16 residues. CDR1 is SGHRS and CDR2 is YFSETQ in the germline V gene. The CDR3 DNA reads as TGCGCCAGCAGCATAGGGACAGGGGCTTTGAACACTGAAGCTTTCTTT. It is translated as CASSIGTGALNTEAFF.

The CDR3 DNA is TGTGCCAGCGGGACAGGAGAGACCCAGTACTTC. Translating it yields CASGTGETQYF. The chain is built from TRBV11-2 and TRBJ2-5; 8 nucleotides match TRBD1. Per the germline V gene, CDR1 is SGHAT and CDR2 is FQNNGV. The V and J ends lost 8 bases and 4 bases, in that order; junction bases with no gene match: 0. The CDR3 contains 11 residues.

This chain uses TRBV7-6 with TRBJ2-6; 9 bases align to TRBD1. V trimming: 3 bases; J trimming: 0 bases; junction bases outside the gene matches: 3. Germline-derived CDR1 and CDR2 are SGHVS and FNYEAQ. The length of the CDR3 is 17 residues. CDR3 nucleotide sequence: TGTGCCAGCAGCTTGACAGGGGGTGTCTCTGGGGCCAACGTCCTGACTTTC. This gives the protein CASSLTGGVSGANVLTF.

In its sample, this clone was seen many times. The gene calls are TRBV7-6 and TRBJ2-2; D unresolved. Trimming left V 4 bases short and J 3 bases short, with 12 bases between. Looked up from germline, CDR1 is SGHVS and CDR2 is FNYEAQ. CDR3 length: 15 amino acids. Here the CDR3 DNA reads TGTGCCAGCAGCTCATACTTAGGGCACACCGGGGAGCTGTTTTTT. Encoded protein: CASSSYLGHTGELFF.

V is TRBV14 and J is TRBJ1-4; TRBD1 might be the D (5 bases). Germline loops: CDR1 SGHDN, CDR2 FVKESK. V was trimmed by 0 bases and J by 3 bases, leaving 17 bases between them. The CDR3 has 18 residues. CDR3: CASSQDRRGGAANEKLFF. Here the CDR3 DNA reads TGTGCCAGCAGCCAAGATAGAAGGGGAGGGGCGGCTAATGAAAAACTGTTTTTT.

The genes are TRBV6-6 and TRBJ1-2, with 10 nucleotides matching TRBD1. Trimming took 4 bases from V and 3 from J; bases not matched to a gene: 8. The CDR3 has 16 amino acids. Germline loops: CDR1 MNHNY, CDR2 SVGAGI (reference sequence). CDR3: CASSSGQGRIYYGYTF. The CDR3 DNA reads TGTGCCAGCAGTTCGGGACAGGGGCGAATTTACTATGGCTACACCTTC.

The V call is TRBV18, the J call TRBJ1-1; TRBD1 aligns across 7 bases. J was trimmed by 4 bases and V by 3 bases; bases with no gene match: 5. Looked up from germline, CDR1 is KGHSH and CDR2 is LQKENI. The CDR3 extends over 14 amino acids. This CDR3 is CASSPDRVVTEAFF. For the CDR3, the DNA is TGTGCCAGCTCACCCGACAGGGTGGTCACTGAAGCTTTCTTT.

The chain employs TRBV28 and TRBJ2-3; TRBD1 matches 7 bases. Unmatched junction bases numbered 9, after V lost 6 bases and J lost 3 bases. The CDR3 is 15 residues long. Germline V gene sequence: CDR1 MDHEN, CDR2 SYDVKM. CDR3 loop: CASRSDRAVTDTQYF. In DNA, the CDR3 is TGTGCCAGCAGATCCGACAGGGCCGTTACAGATACGCAGTATTTT.

CDR3: CASSYGGWDSPLHF. CDR3 coding DNA: TGTGCCAGCAGCTATGGTGGGTGGGATTCACCCCTCCACTTT. The rearrangement uses TRBV7-3 and TRBJ1-6; D gene uncertain. The CDR3 is made up of 14 amino acids. In germline, CDR1 is SGHTA, CDR2 FQGTGA. V lost 4 bases and J lost 8, with 12 bases in between. Full variable domain (outside the CDR3, taken from reference TRBV7-3 and TRBJ1-6): GAGVSQTPSNKVTEKGKYVELRCDPISGHTALYWYRQSLGQGPEFLIYFQGTGAADDSGLPNDRFFAVRPEGSVSTLKIQRTERGDSAVYLCASSYGGWDSPLHFGNGTRLTVT.

This clone was counted a single time. V gene TRBV30 combines with J gene TRBJ1-1; TRBD1 aligns across 7 bases. Germline CDR1 and CDR2: GTSNPN and SVGIG (reference sequence). The CDR3 extends over 14 amino acids. V shed 4 bases, J shed 7 bases, and the junction held 12 bases outside the gene matches. CDR3 protein: CAWIRQGGGFEAFF. The CDR3 DNA sequence: TGTGCCTGGATCAGACAGGGAGGAGGTTTTGAAGCTTTCTTT.

This chain connects TRBV3-1 (or the pseudogene TRBV3-2) to TRBJ2-2; D is perhaps TRBD1 or TRBD2 (5 bases each). From germline, CDR1 is LGHDT and CDR2 YNNKEL (reference sequence). V lost 1 base and J lost 0, with 12 bases in between. The CDR3 spans 17 residues. DNA for the CDR3: TGTGCCAGCAGCCAAGTCTGGGGGTCCGCGAACACCGGGGAGCTGTTTTTT. Encoded protein: CASSQVWGSANTGELFF.

This clone has a handful of counts. The chain carries TRBV29-1 and TRBJ2-1; possible D gene TRBD2, 5 bases. Germline CDR1 reads SQVTM; CDR2 reads ANQGSEA. V lost 0 bases, J lost 9 bases, and 15 bases lay in between. The CDR3 has 14 amino acids. CDR3 DNA: TGCAGCGTTGAAGAACGAGGGTTTGGCGGTGAGCAGTTCTTC. It translates to CSVEERGFGGEQFF.

The chain is built from TRBV4-1 and TRBJ1-1; 7 bases agree with TRBD1. CDR3 length: 15 amino acids. The junction had 4 bases not matched to a gene; V was cut back by 2 bases and J by 1 base. Germline loops: CDR1 MGHRA, CDR2 YSYEKL. CDR3 in DNA: TGCGCCAGCAGCCAAACGGGACAGAAGAACACTGAAGCTTTCTTT. Translated: CASSQTGQKNTEAFF.